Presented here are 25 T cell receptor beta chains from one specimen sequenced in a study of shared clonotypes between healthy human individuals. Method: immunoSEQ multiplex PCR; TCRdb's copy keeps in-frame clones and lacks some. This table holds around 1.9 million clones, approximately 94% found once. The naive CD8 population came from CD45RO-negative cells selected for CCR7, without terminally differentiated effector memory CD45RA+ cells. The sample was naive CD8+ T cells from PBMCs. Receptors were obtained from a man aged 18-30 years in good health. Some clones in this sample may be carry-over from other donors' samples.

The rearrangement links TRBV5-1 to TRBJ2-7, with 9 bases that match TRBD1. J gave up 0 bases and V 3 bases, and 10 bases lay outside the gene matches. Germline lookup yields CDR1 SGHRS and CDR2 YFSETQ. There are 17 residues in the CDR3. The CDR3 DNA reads TGCGCCAGCAGCTCACTCTGGGACAGGGTCGTCTCCTACGAGCAGTACTTC. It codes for CASSSLWDRVVSYEQYF.

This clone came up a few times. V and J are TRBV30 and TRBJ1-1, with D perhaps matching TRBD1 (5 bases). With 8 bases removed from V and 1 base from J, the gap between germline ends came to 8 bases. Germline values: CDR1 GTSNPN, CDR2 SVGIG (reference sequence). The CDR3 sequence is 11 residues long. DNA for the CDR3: TGTGCCACTAGGGGGAACACTGAAGCTTTCTTT. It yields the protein CATRGNTEAFF.

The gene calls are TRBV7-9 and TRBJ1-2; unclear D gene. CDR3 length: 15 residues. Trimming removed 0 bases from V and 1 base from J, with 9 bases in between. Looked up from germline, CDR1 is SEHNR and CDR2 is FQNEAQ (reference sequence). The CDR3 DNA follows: TGTGCCAGCAGCTTAGCCATGACACTTAACTATGGCTACACCTTC. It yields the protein CASSLAMTLNYGYTF.

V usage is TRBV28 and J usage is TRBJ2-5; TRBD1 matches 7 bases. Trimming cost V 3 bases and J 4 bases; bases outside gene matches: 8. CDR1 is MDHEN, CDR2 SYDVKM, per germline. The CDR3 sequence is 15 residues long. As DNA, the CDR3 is TGTGCCAGCAGTTTTGTAGGACAGGAGTCAGAGACCCAGTACTTC. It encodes CASSFVGQESETQYF.

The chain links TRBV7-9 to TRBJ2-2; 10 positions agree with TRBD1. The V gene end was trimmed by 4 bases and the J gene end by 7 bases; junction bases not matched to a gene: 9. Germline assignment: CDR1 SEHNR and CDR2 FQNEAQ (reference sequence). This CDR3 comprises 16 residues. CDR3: CASSSDRDRGIGELFF. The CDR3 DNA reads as TGTGCCAGCAGCTCCGACCGGGACAGGGGTATCGGGGAGCTGTTTTTT.

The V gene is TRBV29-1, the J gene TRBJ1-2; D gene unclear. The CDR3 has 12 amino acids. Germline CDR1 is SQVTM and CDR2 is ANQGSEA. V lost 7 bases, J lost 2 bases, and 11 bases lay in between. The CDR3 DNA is TGCAGCGCCCCTGGAGAGAACTATGGCTACACCTTC. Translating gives CSAPGENYGYTF.

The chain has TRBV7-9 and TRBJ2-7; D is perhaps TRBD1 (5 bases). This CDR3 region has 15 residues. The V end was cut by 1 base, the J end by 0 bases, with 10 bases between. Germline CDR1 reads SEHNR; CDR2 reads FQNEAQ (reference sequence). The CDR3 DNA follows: TGTGCCAGCAGCTTAGAGTGGGGCGACTCCTACGAGCAGTACTTC. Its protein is CASSLEWGDSYEQYF.

The CDR3 DNA is TGTGCCAGCAGTGAGCGGGGACTAGCGGCCACCGGGGAGCTGTTTTTT. Protein sequence: CASSERGLAATGELFF. The chain couples TRBV2 to TRBJ2-2, with 11 bases aligning to TRBD2. With 3 bases clipped from V and 4 bases from J, the junction kept 4 bases outside the gene matches. CDR1 SNHLY and CDR2 FYNNEI come from the germline V gene. This CDR3 has 16 residues.

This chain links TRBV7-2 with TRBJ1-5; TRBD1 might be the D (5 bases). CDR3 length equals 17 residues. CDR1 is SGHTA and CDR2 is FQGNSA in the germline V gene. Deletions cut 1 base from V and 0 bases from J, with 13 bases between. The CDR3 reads CASSLGDRLYSNQPQHF. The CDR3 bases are TGTGCCAGCAGCTTAGGCGACAGACTATATAGCAATCAGCCCCAGCATTTT. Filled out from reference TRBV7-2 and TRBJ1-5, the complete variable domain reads GAGVSQSPSNKVTEKGKDVELRCDPISGHTALYWYRQSLGQGLEFLIYFQGNSAPDKSGLPSDRFSAERTGGSVSTLTIQRTQQEDSAVYLCASSLGDRLYSNQPQHFGDGTRLSIL.

The CDR3 DNA sequence: TGCAGCGTAGCGGGACTAGCGGGAACCTACGAGCAGTACTTC. This sequence encodes CSVAGLAGTYEQYF. The chain has TRBV29-1 and TRBJ2-7; 13 nucleotides align to TRBD2. The CDR3 is made up of 14 amino acids. V lost 6 bases, J lost 2 bases, and 4 bases stayed unmatched. From germline, CDR1 is SQVTM and CDR2 ANQGSEA.

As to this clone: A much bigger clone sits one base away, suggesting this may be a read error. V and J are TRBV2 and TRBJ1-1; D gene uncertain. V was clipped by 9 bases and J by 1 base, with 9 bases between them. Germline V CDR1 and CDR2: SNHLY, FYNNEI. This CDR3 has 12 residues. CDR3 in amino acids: CASGPGNTEAFF. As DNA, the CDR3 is TGTGCCAGTGGACCGGGGAACACTGAAGCTTTCTTT.

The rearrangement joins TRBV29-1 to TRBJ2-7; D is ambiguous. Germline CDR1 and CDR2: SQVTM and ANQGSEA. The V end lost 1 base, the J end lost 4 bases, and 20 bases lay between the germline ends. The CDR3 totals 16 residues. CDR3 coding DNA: TGCAGCGTTGAAGTGCCTGGGAAAACCCCATCTTACGAGCAGTACTTC. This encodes CSVEVPGKTPSYEQYF.

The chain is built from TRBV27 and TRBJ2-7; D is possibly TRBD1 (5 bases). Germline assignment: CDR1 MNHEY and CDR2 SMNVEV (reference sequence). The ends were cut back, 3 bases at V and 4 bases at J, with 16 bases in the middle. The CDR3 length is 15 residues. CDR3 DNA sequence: TGTGCCAGCAGTTTCAAGGGGCAGATTCCATACGAGCAGTACTTC. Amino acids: CASSFKGQIPYEQYF.

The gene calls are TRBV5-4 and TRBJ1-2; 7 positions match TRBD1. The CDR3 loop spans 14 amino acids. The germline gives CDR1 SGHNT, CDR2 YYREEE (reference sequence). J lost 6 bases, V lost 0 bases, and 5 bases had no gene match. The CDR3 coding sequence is TGTGCCAGCAGCTTGGAAGGGGGCGCGGATGGCTACACCTTC. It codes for CASSLEGGADGYTF.

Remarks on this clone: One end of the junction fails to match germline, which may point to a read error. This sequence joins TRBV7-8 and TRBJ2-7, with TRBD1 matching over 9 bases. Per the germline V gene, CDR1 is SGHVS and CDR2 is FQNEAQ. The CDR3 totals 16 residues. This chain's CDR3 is CASSLASQGAFYEQYF. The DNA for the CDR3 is TGTGCCAGCAGCCTAGCCTCACAGGGGGCGTTCTACGAGCAGTACTTC.

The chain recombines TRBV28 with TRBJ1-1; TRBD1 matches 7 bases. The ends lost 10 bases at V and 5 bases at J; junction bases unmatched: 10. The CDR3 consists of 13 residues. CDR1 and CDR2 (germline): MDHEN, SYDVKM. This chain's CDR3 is CATGLTGRTEAFF. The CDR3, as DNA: TGTGCCACCGGACTGACAGGGCGGACTGAAGCTTTCTTT.

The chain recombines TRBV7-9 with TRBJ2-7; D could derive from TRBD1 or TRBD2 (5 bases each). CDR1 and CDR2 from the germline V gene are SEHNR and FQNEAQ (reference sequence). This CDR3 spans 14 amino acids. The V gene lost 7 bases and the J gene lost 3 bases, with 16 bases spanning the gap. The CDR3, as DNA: TGTGCCAGCAACCACGGGACCCTTCTCTACGAGCAGTACTTC. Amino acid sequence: CASNHGTLLYEQYF.

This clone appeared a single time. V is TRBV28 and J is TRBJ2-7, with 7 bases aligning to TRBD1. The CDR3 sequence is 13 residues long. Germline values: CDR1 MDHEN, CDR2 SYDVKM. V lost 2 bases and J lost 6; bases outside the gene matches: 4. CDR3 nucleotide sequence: TGTGCCAGCAGTTTAACAGGGGAAAGCGAGCAGTACTTC. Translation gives CASSLTGESEQYF.

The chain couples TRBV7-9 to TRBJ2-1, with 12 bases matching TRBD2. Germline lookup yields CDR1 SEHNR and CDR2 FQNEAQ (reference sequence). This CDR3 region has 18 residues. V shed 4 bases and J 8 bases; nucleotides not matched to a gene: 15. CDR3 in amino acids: CASSSLPRLAGEVDEQFF. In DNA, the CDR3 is TGTGCCAGCAGCTCTTTACCTAGACTAGCGGGAGAGGTGGATGAGCAGTTCTTC.

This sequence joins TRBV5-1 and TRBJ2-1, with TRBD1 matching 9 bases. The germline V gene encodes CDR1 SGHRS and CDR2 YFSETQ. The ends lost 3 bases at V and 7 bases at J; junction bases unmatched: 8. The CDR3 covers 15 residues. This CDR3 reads CASSSSDRGRNEQFF. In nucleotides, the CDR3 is TGCGCCAGCAGCTCGTCGGACAGGGGCCGAAATGAGCAGTTCTTC. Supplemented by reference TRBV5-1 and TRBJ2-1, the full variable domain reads KAGVTQTPRYLIKTRGQQVTLSCSPISGHRSVSWYQQTPGQGLQFLFEYFSETQRNKGNFPGRFSGRQFSNSRSEMNVSTLELGDSALYLCASSSSDRGRNEQFFGPGTRLTVL.

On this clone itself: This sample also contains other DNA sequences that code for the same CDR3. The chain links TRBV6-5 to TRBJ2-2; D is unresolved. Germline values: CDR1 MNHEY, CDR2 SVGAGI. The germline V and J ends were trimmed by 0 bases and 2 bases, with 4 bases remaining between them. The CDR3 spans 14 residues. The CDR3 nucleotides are TGTGCCAGCAGTTACTCGGACAACACCGGGGAGCTGTTTTTT. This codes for CASSYSDNTGELFF.

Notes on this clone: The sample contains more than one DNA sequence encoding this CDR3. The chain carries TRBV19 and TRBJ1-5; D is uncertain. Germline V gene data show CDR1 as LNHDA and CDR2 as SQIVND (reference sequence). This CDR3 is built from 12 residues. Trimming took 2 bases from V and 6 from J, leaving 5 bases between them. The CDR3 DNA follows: TGTGCCAGTAGTATACTTGGTCAGCCCCAGCATTTT. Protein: CASSILGQPQHF. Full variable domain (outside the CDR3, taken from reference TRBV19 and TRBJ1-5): DGGITQSPKYLFRKEGQNVTLSCEQNLNHDAMYWYRQDPGQGLRLIYYSQIVNDFQKGDIAEGYSVSREKKESFPLTVTSAQKNPTAFYLCASSILGQPQHFGDGTRLSIL.

DNA for the CDR3: TGTGCCAGCAGCTTGTTATCCGAAAGCACAGATACGCAGTATTTT. Translating gives CASSLLSESTDTQYF. The chain employs TRBV5-6 and TRBJ2-3; D not resolved. Germline values: CDR1 SGHDT, CDR2 YYEEEE. The CDR3 sequence is 15 residues long. V was trimmed by 1 base and J by 0 bases, leaving 9 bases between them. Based on the CDR3 plus reference TRBV5-6 and TRBJ2-3, the full variable domain is DAGVTQSPTHLIKTRGQQVTLRCSPKSGHDTVSWYQQALGQGPQFIFQYYEEEERQRGNFPDRFSGHQFPNYSSELNVNALLLGDSALYLCASSLLSESTDTQYFGPGTRLTVL.

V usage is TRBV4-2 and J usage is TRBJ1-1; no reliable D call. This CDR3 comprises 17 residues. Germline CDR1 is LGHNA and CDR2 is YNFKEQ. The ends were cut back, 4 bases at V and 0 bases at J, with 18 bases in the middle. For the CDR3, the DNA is TGTGCCAGCAGCCCCCCCCTCGGTGGAGAGTTGAACACTGAAGCTTTCTTT. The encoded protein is CASSPPLGGELNTEAFF.

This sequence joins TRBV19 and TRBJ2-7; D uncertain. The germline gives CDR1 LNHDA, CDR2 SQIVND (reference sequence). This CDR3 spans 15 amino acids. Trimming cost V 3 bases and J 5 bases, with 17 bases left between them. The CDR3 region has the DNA TGTGCCAGTAGTATTCAAGGGATCCCGGTGGACGAGCAGTACTTC. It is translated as CASSIQGIPVDEQYF.